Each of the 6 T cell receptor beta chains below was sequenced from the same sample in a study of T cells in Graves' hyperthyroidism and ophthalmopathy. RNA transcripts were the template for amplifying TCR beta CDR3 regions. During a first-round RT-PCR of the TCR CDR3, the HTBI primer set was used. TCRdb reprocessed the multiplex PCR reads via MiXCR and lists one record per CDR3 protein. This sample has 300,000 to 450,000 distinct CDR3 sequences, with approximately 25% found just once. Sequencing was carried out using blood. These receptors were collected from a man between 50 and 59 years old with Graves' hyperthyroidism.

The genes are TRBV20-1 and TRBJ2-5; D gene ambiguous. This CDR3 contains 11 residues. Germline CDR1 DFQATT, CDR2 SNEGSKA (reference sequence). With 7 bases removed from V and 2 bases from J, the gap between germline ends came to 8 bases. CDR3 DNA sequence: TGCAGTGGCGGCGTACAAGAGACCCAGTACTTC. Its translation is CSGGVQETQYF.

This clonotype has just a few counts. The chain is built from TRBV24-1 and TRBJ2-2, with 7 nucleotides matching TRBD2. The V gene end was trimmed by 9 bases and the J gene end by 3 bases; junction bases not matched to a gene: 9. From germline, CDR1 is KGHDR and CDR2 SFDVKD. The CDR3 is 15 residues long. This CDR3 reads CATCPAGRDTGELFF. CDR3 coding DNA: TGTGCCACCTGCCCAGCGGGAAGGGACACCGGGGAGCTGTTTTTT.

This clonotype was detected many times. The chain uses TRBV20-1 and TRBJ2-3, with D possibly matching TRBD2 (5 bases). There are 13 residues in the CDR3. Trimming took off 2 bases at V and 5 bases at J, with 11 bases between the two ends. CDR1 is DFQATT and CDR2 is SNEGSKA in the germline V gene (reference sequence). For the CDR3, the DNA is TGCAGTGCTAGAATCGGAGCGGTAGATACGCAGTATTTT. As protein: CSARIGAVDTQYF.

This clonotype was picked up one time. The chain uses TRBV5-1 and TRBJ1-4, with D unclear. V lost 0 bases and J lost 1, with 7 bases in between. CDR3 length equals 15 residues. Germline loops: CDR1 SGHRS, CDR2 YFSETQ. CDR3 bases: TGCGCCAGCAGCTTGGTTGCCGGAACTAATGAAAAACTGTTTTTT. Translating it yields CASSLVAGTNEKLFF.

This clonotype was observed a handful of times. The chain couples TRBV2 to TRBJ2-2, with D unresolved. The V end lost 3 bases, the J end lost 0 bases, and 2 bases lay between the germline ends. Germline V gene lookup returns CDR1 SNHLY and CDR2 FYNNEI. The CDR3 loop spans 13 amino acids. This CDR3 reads CASSEANTGELFF. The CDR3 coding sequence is TGTGCCAGCAGTGAGGCGAACACCGGGGAGCTGTTTTTT. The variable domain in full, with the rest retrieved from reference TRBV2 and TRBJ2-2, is EPEVTQTPSHQVTQMGQEVILRCVPISNHLYFYWYRQILGQKVEFLVSFYNNEISEKSEIFDDQFSVERPDGSNFTLKIRSTKLEDSAMYFCASSEANTGELFFGEGSRLTVL.

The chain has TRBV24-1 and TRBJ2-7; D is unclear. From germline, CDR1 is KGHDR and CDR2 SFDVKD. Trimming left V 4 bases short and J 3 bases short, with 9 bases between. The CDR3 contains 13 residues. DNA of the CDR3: TGTGCCACCAGTGAATTCTACCACTACGAGCAGTACTTC. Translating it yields CATSEFYHYEQYF.